Following are 32 T cell receptor beta chains from one sample sequenced in a study of T cell responses to AZD1222 COVID-19 vaccine. TCRdb keeps only in-frame clones here, not all; method: immunoSEQ multiplex PCR. The table lists roughly 130,000 clones, under 95% of them singletons. The sample consisted of peripheral blood, taken 28 days after the second dose of the MenACWY control vaccine. The receptor set was obtained from an adult who received the MenACWY meningococcal vaccine as a control.

This clone was found once. The V gene is TRBV30, the J gene TRBJ1-5; TRBD1 is a possible D gene (6 bases). CDR3 size: 15 residues. Germline assignment: CDR1 GTSNPN and CDR2 SVGIG (reference sequence). The V gene lost 3 bases and the J gene lost 3 bases, with 15 bases spanning the gap. In nucleotides, the CDR3 is TGTGCCTGGAGCACCCTACAGGGATCCAATCAGCCCCAGCATTTT. Protein: CAWSTLQGSNQPQHF.

V is TRBV28 and J is TRBJ1-2; 10 nucleotides match TRBD1. Per germline, CDR1 MDHEN and CDR2 SYDVKM. This CDR3 has 14 amino acids. V was clipped by 4 bases and J by 4 bases; unmatched bases: 3. This CDR3 is CASSSGQGTYGYTF. CDR3 nucleotide sequence: TGTGCCAGCAGTTCGGGACAGGGGACCTATGGCTACACCTTC.

The chain carries TRBV5-1 and TRBJ2-3, with D unresolved. This CDR3 region has 15 residues. Germline CDR1 and CDR2: SGHRS and YFSETQ. The germline V and J ends were trimmed by 0 bases and 6 bases, with 14 bases remaining between them. CDR3 bases: TGCGCCAGCAGCTTGGACCTTAGAAGTACGGATACGCAGTATTTT. This gives the protein CASSLDLRSTDTQYF.

J is TRBJ2-3 and V is TRBV11-2, with D possibly matching TRBD1 (5 bases). The CDR3 consists of 16 residues. The V gene lost 5 bases and the J gene lost 4 bases, with 19 bases spanning the gap. The germline gives CDR1 SGHAT, CDR2 FQNNGV. The CDR3 region is CASSPRKGAAADTQYF. The CDR3 coding sequence is TGTGCCAGCAGCCCGCGGAAAGGGGCAGCCGCAGATACGCAGTATTTT.

This chain connects TRBV3-1 (or the pseudogene TRBV3-2) to TRBJ1-1; no clear D. Germline V lookup: CDR1 LGHDT, CDR2 YNNKEL (reference sequence). Trimming took 2 bases from V and 1 from J, leaving 8 bases between them. The CDR3 runs to 14 residues. The chain's CDR3 is CASSQNWENTEAFF. Written as DNA, the CDR3 is TGTGCCAGCAGCCAAAATTGGGAGAACACTGAAGCTTTCTTT.

The chain joins TRBV6-2 or TRBV6-3 to TRBJ2-1, with a weak D call TRBD1 (6 bases). Deletions cut 5 bases from V and 6 bases from J, with 20 bases between. Per the germline V gene, CDR1 is MNHEY and CDR2 is SVGEGT. CDR3 length equals 16 residues. This CDR3 is CASSPLTGMGGNEQFF. The CDR3 DNA sequence: TGTGCCAGCAGTCCCTTAACAGGGATGGGTGGCAATGAGCAGTTCTTC.

This chain uses TRBV7-2 with TRBJ2-1; 8 bases line up with TRBD1. This CDR3 region has 13 residues. V was clipped by 3 bases and J by 7 bases; unmatched bases: 2. Germline V gene lookup returns CDR1 SGHTA and CDR2 FQGNSA. The CDR3 loop reads CASSFRQGNEQFF. CDR3 sequence (DNA): TGTGCCAGCAGCTTCAGACAGGGGAATGAGCAGTTCTTC.

This sequence joins TRBV7-9 and TRBJ2-5; unclear D gene. This CDR3 is 11 amino acids long. CDR1 SEHNR and CDR2 FQNEAQ come from the germline V gene (reference sequence). Trimming stripped 6 bases from V and 4 bases from J, with 6 bases between. CDR3 nucleotide sequence: TGTGCCAGCAGAGGAATAGAGACCCAGTACTTC. Residues: CASRGIETQYF.

The chain carries TRBV19 and TRBJ2-7, with TRBD2 identical over 10 bases. Germline lookup yields CDR1 LNHDA and CDR2 SQIVND (reference sequence). The CDR3 is made up of 15 amino acids. Germline trimming cut 3 bases from V and 2 bases from J; bases unmatched to any gene: 4. As DNA, the CDR3 is TGTGCCAGTAGTATTGGCCTAGCGGGGGCCTACGAGCAGTACTTC. The encoded protein is CASSIGLAGAYEQYF.

The CDR3, as DNA: TGCAGCATCTCCAGGGCGTCTGGTAATGAGCAGTTCTTC. Translating it yields CSISRASGNEQFF. V is TRBV29-1 and J is TRBJ2-1; possibly TRBD1 for D (5 bases). The CDR3 covers 13 residues. Looked up from germline, CDR1 is SQVTM and CDR2 is ANQGSEA. V was cut by 8 bases and J by 7 bases, with 18 bases left in between.

The chain recombines TRBV28 with TRBJ1-4, with TRBD1 identical over 7 bases. V trimming: 7 bases; J trimming: 3 bases; junction bases outside the gene matches: 14. Germline lookup yields CDR1 MDHEN and CDR2 SYDVKM. This CDR3 spans 17 amino acids. The CDR3 here is CASNSAGLGTANEKLFF. In DNA, the CDR3 is TGTGCCAGCAACTCGGCAGGGTTGGGGACAGCTAATGAAAAACTGTTTTTT. Together with reference TRBV28 and TRBJ1-4, the CDR3 gives the full variable domain: DVKVTQSSRYLVKRTGEKVFLECVQDMDHENMFWYRQDPGLGLRLIYFSYDVKMKEKGDIPEGYSVSREKKERFSLILESASTNQTSMYLCASNSAGLGTANEKLFFGSGTQLSVL.

This sequence joins TRBV4-3 and TRBJ1-6; unclear D gene. V lost 3 bases and J lost 6, with 9 bases in between. The length of the CDR3 is 14 residues. Germline V gene data show CDR1 as LGHNA and CDR2 as YSLEER. CDR3 in amino acids: CASSQAAGNSPLHF. The DNA for the CDR3 is TGCGCCAGCAGCCAGGCAGCGGGTAATTCACCCCTCCACTTT.

CDR3 in DNA: TGTGCCACCAGCGGGCGAGGAACTAGCACAGATACGCAGTATTTT. It codes for CATSGRGTSTDTQYF. This sequence joins TRBV10-3 and TRBJ2-3; D is perhaps TRBD2 (6 bases). There are 15 residues in the CDR3. The V end lost 10 bases, the J end lost 0 bases, and 17 bases lay between the germline ends. CDR1 is ENHRY, CDR2 SYGVKD, per germline.

V is TRBV28 and J is TRBJ1-5; D call uncertain. Trimming shortened V by 1 base and J by 6 bases, and 10 bases separated the two germline ends. Germline CDR1 MDHEN, CDR2 SYDVKM. CDR3 length equals 14 residues. The CDR3 here is CASSLSWAIQPQHF. The CDR3 DNA reads TGTGCCAGCAGTTTATCGTGGGCGATTCAGCCCCAGCATTTT.

The gene calls are TRBV28 and TRBJ1-1; D not resolved. Germline V gene data show CDR1 as MDHEN and CDR2 as SYDVKM. V lost 4 bases and J lost 1, with 22 bases in between. The CDR3 covers 18 residues. CDR3 residues: CASSSVVGQTVSNTEAFF. Here the CDR3 DNA reads TGTGCCAGCAGTTCGGTGGTTGGGCAAACAGTTTCGAACACTGAAGCTTTCTTT.

This chain joins TRBV27 and TRBJ1-6; the D gene is possibly TRBD1 (5 bases). The CDR3 contains 14 residues. V was clipped by 4 bases and J by 10 bases, with 14 bases between them. Per germline, CDR1 MNHEY and CDR2 SMNVEV (reference sequence). CDR3 residues: CASSWGDLSSPLHF. DNA for the CDR3: TGTGCCAGCAGTTGGGGGGATTTGAGCTCACCCCTCCACTTT.

The J gene is TRBJ2-2, the V gene TRBV6-6; D tentatively reads TRBD1 or TRBD2 (5 bases each). V was clipped by 9 bases and J by 0 bases, with 8 bases between them. CDR1 is MNHNY and CDR2 is SVGAGI in the germline V gene (reference sequence). The CDR3 has 13 amino acids. Here the CDR3 reads CASGTANTGELFF. The CDR3 coding sequence is TGTGCCAGTGGGACCGCGAACACCGGGGAGCTGTTTTTT.

V is TRBV5-1 and J is TRBJ2-3; D is undetermined. CDR1 and CDR2 (germline): SGHRS, YFSETQ. The CDR3 is 15 residues long. The ends were cut back, 5 bases at V and 1 base at J, with 14 bases in the middle. For the CDR3, the DNA is TGCGCCAGCAGAGGGCAAGCTTTGGGCACAGATACGCAGTATTTT. Amino acid sequence: CASRGQALGTDTQYF.

The rearrangement links TRBV3-1 (or the pseudogene TRBV3-2) to TRBJ2-1, with TRBD2 as a possible D gene (7 bases). The CDR3 contains 16 residues. Trimming shortened V by 3 bases and J by 0 bases, and 12 bases separated the two germline ends. The germline CDR1 and CDR2 sequences are LGHDT and YNNKEL (reference sequence). CDR3 in amino acids: CASSQGGGSSYNEQFF. DNA for the CDR3: TGTGCCAGCAGCCAGGGGGGCGGGAGCTCCTACAATGAGCAGTTCTTC.

This chain uses TRBV7-3 with TRBJ2-3; D may be TRBD2 (5 bases). V was shortened by 2 bases and J by 2 bases, with 17 bases between the two germline ends. The CDR3 length is 17 residues. Germline CDR1 SGHTA, CDR2 FQGTGA. The CDR3 DNA is TGTGCCAGCAGCTTAGCTAGCCACGTGGGAAACACAGATACGCAGTATTTT. Protein sequence: CASSLASHVGNTDTQYF.

The chain joins TRBV7-2 to TRBJ2-5; D uncertain. Germline CDR1 and CDR2: SGHTA and FQGNSA. The CDR3 has 15 amino acids. The V gene lost 5 bases and the J gene lost 5 bases, with 18 bases spanning the gap. The DNA for the CDR3 is TGTGCCAGCAGCGCGACCGCAAGAATATCCGAGACCCAGTACTTC. Its translation: CASSATARISETQYF.

J is TRBJ1-2 and V is TRBV3-1 (or the pseudogene TRBV3-2); maybe TRBD1 (5 bases). This CDR3 has 13 residues. The germline V gene encodes CDR1 LGHDT and CDR2 YNNKEL (reference sequence). Deletions cut 4 bases from V and 6 bases from J, with 12 bases between. CDR3 protein: CASSPRGEDGYTF. In nucleotides, the CDR3 is TGTGCCAGCAGCCCGCGAGGGGAGGATGGCTACACCTTC.

J is TRBJ1-5 and V is TRBV27; D is unclear. Between the trimmed V and J ends, which lost 4 bases and 5 bases, there was a span of 12 bases. The CDR3 length is 14 residues. From germline, CDR1 is MNHEY and CDR2 SMNVEV (reference sequence). Written as DNA, the CDR3 is TGTGCCAGCAGTTATGCAGGCATCGATCAGCCCCAGCATTTT. It yields the protein CASSYAGIDQPQHF.

The chain carries TRBV5-1 and TRBJ2-5; D is uncertain. The CDR3 covers 13 residues. V was clipped by 1 base and J by 2 bases, with 6 bases between them. Germline loops: CDR1 SGHRS, CDR2 YFSETQ. CDR3 in DNA: TGCGCCAGCAGCTTGATACAGCAAGAGACCCAGTACTTC. Translating it yields CASSLIQQETQYF. The whole variable domain, filled in from reference TRBV5-1 and TRBJ2-5, reads KAGVTQTPRYLIKTRGQQVTLSCSPISGHRSVSWYQQTPGQGLQFLFEYFSETQRNKGNFPGRFSGRQFSNSRSEMNVSTLELGDSALYLCASSLIQQETQYFGPGTRLLVL.

The chain couples TRBV12-3 or TRBV12-4 to TRBJ2-1; TRBD1 agrees at 8 bases. V lost 8 bases, J lost 15 bases, and 12 bases stayed unmatched. The CDR3 totals 12 residues. CDR3 region: CASERTGTGRFF. CDR3 bases: TGTGCCAGCGAAAGGACAGGGACCGGTAGGTTCTTC.

The genes are TRBV7-2 and TRBJ2-2; D is ambiguous. Germline values: CDR1 SGHTA, CDR2 FQGNSA. With 5 bases removed from V and 11 bases from J, the gap between germline ends came to 9 bases. CDR3 length: 11 amino acids. In DNA, the CDR3 is TGTGCCAGCAGCCCCCTCTCCGAGCTGTTTTTT. Residues: CASSPLSELFF.

This rearrangement joins TRBV21-1 to TRBJ1-1. TRBV21-1 represents a pseudogene. CDR3 length equals 13 residues. CDR3 in DNA: TGTGCCAGCAGCAAAGGGGGGCAGGGAGGAGCTTTCTTT. This encodes CASSKGGQGGAFF.

The V call is TRBV30, the J call TRBJ2-2; D gene ambiguous. CDR3 length: 13 residues. Germline V lookup: CDR1 GTSNPN, CDR2 SVGIG (reference sequence). Trimming left V 3 bases short and J 5 bases short, with 10 bases between. CDR3 nucleotides: TGTGCCTGGAGGATTACAGCGACCGGGGAGCTGTTTTTT. Encoded protein: CAWRITATGELFF. Full variable domain (outside the CDR3, taken from reference TRBV30 and TRBJ2-2): SQTIHQWPATLVQPVGSPLSLECTVEGTSNPNLYWYRQAAGRGLQLLFYSVGIGQISSEVPQNLSASRPQDRQFILSSKKLLLSDSGFYLCAWRITATGELFFGEGSRLTVL.

The chain is built from TRBV12-3 or TRBV12-4 and TRBJ1-1; TRBD1 is a possible D gene (6 bases). The CDR3 contains 13 residues. Trimming stripped 4 bases from V and 5 bases from J, with 11 bases between. CDR3: CASSYRVRTEAFF. The CDR3 bases are TGTGCCAGCAGTTACAGGGTGCGTACTGAAGCTTTCTTT.

This chain joins TRBV24-1 and TRBJ2-7; D unclear. The CDR3 has 11 residues. Looked up from germline, CDR1 is KGHDR and CDR2 is SFDVKD. V shed 2 bases and J shed 2 bases, with 0 bases lying between them. CDR3 sequence: CATSDSYEQYF. Written as DNA, the CDR3 is TGTGCCACCAGTGATTCCTACGAGCAGTACTTC.

The chain recombines TRBV7-8 with TRBJ1-3, with D uncertain. Between the trimmed V and J ends, which lost 1 base and 0 bases, there was a span of 10 bases. Germline lookup yields CDR1 SGHVS and CDR2 FQNEAQ. The CDR3 loop spans 16 amino acids. CDR3 region: CASSLGVSVSGNTIYF. CDR3 sequence (DNA): TGTGCCAGCAGCTTAGGAGTGTCCGTCTCTGGAAACACCATATATTTT.

This chain uses TRBV19 with TRBJ2-1, with 7 bases fitting TRBD1. The trim removed 3 bases at V and 5 bases at J, leaving 10 bases unmatched. The CDR3 has 16 residues. Germline V CDR1 and CDR2: LNHDA, SQIVND (reference sequence). CDR3 bases: TGTGCCAGTAGTATCCCGGCCAGGGGGATCAACAATGAGCAGTTCTTC. It specifies CASSIPARGINNEQFF.